Included here is one T cell receptor beta chain sequence, with context. The data were obtained in a study of blood T cell repertoires in COVID-19. Clones were read by immunoSEQ multiplex PCR, and TCRdb kept only the in-frame ones, dropping some. The sample contains approximately 190,000 clones, around 80% of which appear only once. The trim removed 3 bases at V and 0 bases at J, leaving 3 bases unmatched. The CDR3 has 15 residues. The germline gives CDR1 SQVTM, CDR2 ANQGSEA. The chain employs TRBV29-1 and TRBJ2-1; 9 bases are a match to TRBD1. The receptor comes from a human donor with acute or convalescent COVID-19. The donor label of this sample is uncertain. Sequenced input: peripheral blood. CDR3 amino acids: CSVETGGSSYNEQFF. DNA for the CDR3: TGCAGCGTTGAGACAGGGGGAAGCTCCTACAATGAGCAGTTCTTC.